What follows are 14 T cell receptor beta chains derived from one specimen sequenced in a study of vaccination effects on CD4 cells after COVID-19. Repertoires were generated with immunoSEQ multiplex PCR, while TCRdb's copy carries only in-frame clones and drops some. The table includes 26,000 or so clones, roughly two thirds detected once. Sequencing was preceded by expansion of antigen-specific CD4+ T cells with viral peptide pools in the ViraFEST assay. CD4+ T cell isolation took place after 10 days of culture. Testing of the vaccine recipients showed negative nucleocapsid antibodies and no prior SARS-CoV-2 infection. No antigen has been identified for these receptors. The starting material was CD4+ T cells from PBMCs cultured with SARS-CoV-2 spike peptides, obtained before COVID-19 vaccination. Receptor source: a human donor who received a COVID-19 vaccine.

This chain joins TRBV29-1 and TRBJ1-2, with 9 bases aligning to TRBD1. J lost 7 bases, V lost 6 bases, and 9 bases had no gene match. This CDR3 contains 13 residues. Germline lookup yields CDR1 SQVTM and CDR2 ANQGSEA. CDR3 in amino acids: CSVLRTGAGGYTF. The CDR3 region has the DNA TGCAGCGTCCTCCGGACAGGGGCGGGTGGCTACACCTTC.

The rearrangement joins TRBV4-1 to TRBJ2-1; perhaps TRBD2 as D (6 bases). Trimming shortened V by 4 bases and J by 0 bases, and 10 bases separated the two germline ends. Germline CDR1 reads MGHRA; CDR2 reads YSYEKL. This CDR3 has 15 amino acids. Here the CDR3 DNA reads TGCGCCAGCAGCCTAGCGGAGAGCTCCTACAATGAGCAGTTCTTC. Amino acids: CASSLAESSYNEQFF.

The chain couples TRBV2 to TRBJ2-1; a possible D gene is TRBD1 (5 bases). V was clipped by 5 bases and J by 10 bases, with 12 bases between them. Germline CDR1 is SNHLY and CDR2 is FYNNEI. This CDR3 region has 12 residues. The CDR3 region is CASSPDSNEQFF. The CDR3 DNA follows: TGTGCCAGCAGTCCTGACAGTAACGAGCAGTTCTTC.

CDR3 sequence (DNA): TGTGCCAGCACTGGGGGTCGGGGTTCACCCCTCCACTTT. Its protein is CASTGGRGSPLHF. This chain links TRBV11-1 with TRBJ1-6; possible D gene TRBD1, 5 bases. Per germline, CDR1 SGHAT and CDR2 FQDESV (reference sequence). The CDR3 extends over 13 amino acids. V was trimmed by 7 bases and J by 9 bases, leaving 13 bases between them.

The rearrangement links TRBV6-5 to TRBJ1-1; 9 bases are a match to TRBD1. This CDR3 contains 15 residues. Trimming cost V 1 base and J 5 bases; bases outside gene matches: 5. Germline CDR1 MNHEY, CDR2 SVGAGI. The CDR3 region has the DNA TGTGCCAGCAGTTACTATACAGGGGGCCAGACTGAAGCTTTCTTT. Its translation is CASSYYTGGQTEAFF.

CDR3 region: CAWSFPSLDTCSGNTIYF. The CDR3 nucleotides read TGTGCCTGGAGTTTCCCATCTCTAGACACATGCTCTGGAAACACCATATATTTT. The rearrangement links TRBV30 to TRBJ1-3; D gene unclear. CDR3 length: 18 amino acids. Per germline, CDR1 GTSNPN and CDR2 SVGIG (reference sequence). V gave up 2 bases and J gave up 0 bases, with 20 bases separating them.

V is TRBV5-1 and J is TRBJ2-7; TRBD2 might be the D (6 bases). V lost 4 bases, J lost 9 bases, and 23 bases lay in between. The germline V gene encodes CDR1 SGHRS and CDR2 YFSETQ. The CDR3 is 15 amino acids. CDR3 nucleotide sequence: TGCGCCAGCAGCCTCAATTCTCCGGGACTGACAACGCAGTACTTC. Its protein is CASSLNSPGLTTQYF.

This clone came up a few times. V gene TRBV4-2 combines with J gene TRBJ2-1; no clear D. V lost 0 bases, J lost 4 bases, and 10 bases lay in between. From germline, CDR1 is LGHNA and CDR2 YNFKEQ. CDR3 length: 15 residues. Here the CDR3 reads CASSQDAGKYNEQFF. The CDR3 bases are TGTGCCAGCAGCCAAGATGCAGGAAAATACAATGAGCAGTTCTTC.

V usage is TRBV6-2 or TRBV6-3 and J usage is TRBJ2-3, with TRBD2 matching over 13 bases. Germline V CDR1 and CDR2: MNHEY, SVGEGT. V lost 2 bases, J lost 1 base, and 3 bases stayed unmatched. The CDR3 runs to 17 residues. CDR3 sequence reads: CASSYRTSGGRTDTQYF. The CDR3 DNA follows: TGTGCCAGCAGTTACAGGACTAGCGGGGGACGCACAGATACGCAGTATTTT.

V is TRBV6-5 and J is TRBJ2-3; TRBD1 matches 8 bases. The V and J ends lost 0 bases and 4 bases, in that order; junction bases with no gene match: 3. This CDR3 contains 15 residues. In germline, CDR1 is MNHEY, CDR2 SVGAGI. Here the CDR3 DNA reads TGTGCCAGCAGTTACTCACCGGACAGGGCAGATACGCAGTATTTT. Translated: CASSYSPDRADTQYF.

Regarding this clone: In the same sample, other DNA sequences code for this CDR3. This chain joins TRBV18 and TRBJ1-1; unclear D gene. There are 13 residues in the CDR3. V lost 3 bases and J 1 base, leaving 6 bases between the germline ends. Germline assignment: CDR1 KGHSH and CDR2 LQKENI. The CDR3 DNA is TGTGCCAGCTCACCTGGGGAGAACACTGAAGCTTTCTTT. Its translation is CASSPGENTEAFF.

This clone appeared a few times. The CDR3 protein is CASSMLGQFASEPQHF. Here the CDR3 DNA reads TGTGCCAGTAGTATGTTGGGGCAATTTGCTTCGGAGCCCCAGCATTTT. The chain recombines TRBV19 with TRBJ1-5; D perhaps matches TRBD1 (5 bases). The CDR3 covers 16 residues. Looked up from germline, CDR1 is LNHDA and CDR2 is SQIVND (reference sequence). V dropped 3 bases and J dropped 8 bases, with 20 bases sitting between them.

The CDR3 bases are TGTGCCAGCAGTTATAGTCCAGCGGGAGCTCGGGAGACCCAGTACTTC. Its translation: CASSYSPAGARETQYF. This chain joins TRBV6-5 and TRBJ2-5; TRBD2 aligns across 8 bases. Looked up from germline, CDR1 is MNHEY and CDR2 is SVGAGI. This CDR3 is 16 amino acids long. Trimming at V came to 3 bases and at J to 5 bases, leaving 11 bases not matched to a gene.

This rearrangement joins TRBV30 to TRBJ1-1; the D gene is possibly TRBD1 (6 bases). This CDR3 has 14 amino acids. V lost 0 bases and J lost 4, with 12 bases in between. Germline CDR1 is GTSNPN and CDR2 is SVGIG (reference sequence). The CDR3 DNA is TGTGCCTGGAGTGTAGGGGGGACGAGCACTGAAGCTTTCTTT. Translated, it gives CAWSVGGTSTEAFF.